This record covers a single T cell receptor beta chain. Measured with immunoSEQ multiplex PCR; TCRdb has only the in-frame clones, and not every one. The sample yields some 260,000 clones, 80% to 90% seen once. This entry is derived from a study of blood T cell repertoires in COVID-19. The length of the CDR3 is 15 residues. Germline-derived CDR1 and CDR2 are SNHLY and FYNNEI. V gave up 7 bases and J gave up 5 bases; unmatched junction bases: 8. This chain joins TRBV2 and TRBJ2-1, with 10 nucleotides matching TRBD2. The receptor was isolated from a woman in her 70s with COVID-19, enrolled during active disease. Sequenced sample: peripheral blood. CDR3 nucleotides: TGTGCCAGCAAGGTCGGACTAGCGGTTCACAATGAGCAGTTCTTC. Amino acids: CASKVGLAVHNEQFF.